These 3 T cell receptor beta chains came from one sample sequenced in a study of cytomegalovirus exposure and HLA in healthy donors. The primer mix had 60 Vbeta and 13 Jbeta primers. Repertoires were generated with immunoSEQ multiplex PCR, while TCRdb's copy carries only in-frame clones and drops some. The sample has about 130,000 clones; 80% to 90% are singletons. The sample taken for sequencing was PBMCs. The receptors originated from a woman in her late teens or twenties in good health and CMV-seropositive.

J is TRBJ2-5 and V is TRBV6-5; tentatively, D is TRBD2 (5 bases). V lost 10 bases and J lost 4, with 16 bases in between. CDR3 length equals 13 residues. The germline V gene has CDR1 MNHEY and CDR2 SVGAGI. The CDR3 protein is CATRRTLGETQYF. The CDR3 DNA reads as TGTGCCACCCGACGGACTTTGGGAGAGACCCAGTACTTC.

The rearrangement joins TRBV25-1 to TRBJ2-5; 10 positions agree with TRBD2. Losses at the gene ends were 5 bases for V and 2 bases for J; bases not matched to a gene: 8. The CDR3 is 16 residues long. Germline V gene lookup returns CDR1 MGHDK and CDR2 SYGVNS. The CDR3, as DNA: TGTGCCAGCAGTTTTAGCGGGGGGTTCCTTCAAGAGACCCAGTACTTC. It codes for CASSFSGGFLQETQYF.

The V and J genes are TRBV6-1 and TRBJ2-1; 10 bases line up with TRBD1. Germline loops: CDR1 MNHNS, CDR2 SASEGT. Trimming removed 5 bases from V and 8 bases from J; junction bases left unmatched: 6. This CDR3 has 14 residues. CDR3 protein: CASSWGQGLYEQFF. CDR3 sequence (DNA): TGTGCCAGCAGTTGGGGACAGGGGCTCTATGAGCAGTTCTTC.